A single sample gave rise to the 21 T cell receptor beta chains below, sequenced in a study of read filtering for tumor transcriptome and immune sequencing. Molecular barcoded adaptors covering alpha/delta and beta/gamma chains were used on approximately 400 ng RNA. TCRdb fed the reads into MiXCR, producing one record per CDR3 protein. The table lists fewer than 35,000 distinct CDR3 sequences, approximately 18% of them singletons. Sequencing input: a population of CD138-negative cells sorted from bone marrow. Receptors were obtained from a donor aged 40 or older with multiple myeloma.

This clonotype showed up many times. CDR3 amino acids: CSANRRTDGETQYF. The CDR3 region has the DNA TGCAGTGCTAACCGCCGGACGGACGGAGAGACCCAGTACTTC. The chain combines TRBV20-1 with TRBJ2-5; D gene ambiguous. The CDR3 spans 14 residues. Germline V gene lookup returns CDR1 DFQATT and CDR2 SNEGSKA (reference sequence). The ends were cut back, 4 bases at V and 4 bases at J, with 16 bases in the middle.

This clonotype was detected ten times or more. The CDR3 DNA sequence: TGTGCCAGCAGTTTAGGGACGGTGGGGGGCGAGCAGTACTTC. This translates into CASSLGTVGGEQYF. The chain has TRBV28 and TRBJ2-7; tentative D call: TRBD2 (6 bases). Trimming removed 2 bases from V and 6 bases from J, with 14 bases in between. Per germline, CDR1 MDHEN and CDR2 SYDVKM. The CDR3 is made up of 14 amino acids. Together with reference TRBV28 and TRBJ2-7, the CDR3 gives the full variable domain: DVKVTQSSRYLVKRTGEKVFLECVQDMDHENMFWYRQDPGLGLRLIYFSYDVKMKEKGDIPEGYSVSREKKERFSLILESASTNQTSMYLCASSLGTVGGEQYFGPGTRLTVT.

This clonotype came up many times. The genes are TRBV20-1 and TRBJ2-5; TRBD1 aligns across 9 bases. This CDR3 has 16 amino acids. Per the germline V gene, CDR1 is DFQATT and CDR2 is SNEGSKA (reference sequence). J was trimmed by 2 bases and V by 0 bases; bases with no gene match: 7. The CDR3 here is CSARDGDRALQETQYF. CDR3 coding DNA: TGCAGTGCTAGAGATGGGGACAGGGCGTTACAAGAGACCCAGTACTTC.

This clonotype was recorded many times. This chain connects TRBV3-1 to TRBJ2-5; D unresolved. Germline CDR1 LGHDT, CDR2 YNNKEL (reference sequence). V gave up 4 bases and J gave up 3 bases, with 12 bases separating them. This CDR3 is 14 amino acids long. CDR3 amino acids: CASSRSERKETQYF. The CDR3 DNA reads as TGTGCCAGCAGCCGGTCCGAGAGAAAAGAGACCCAGTACTTC.

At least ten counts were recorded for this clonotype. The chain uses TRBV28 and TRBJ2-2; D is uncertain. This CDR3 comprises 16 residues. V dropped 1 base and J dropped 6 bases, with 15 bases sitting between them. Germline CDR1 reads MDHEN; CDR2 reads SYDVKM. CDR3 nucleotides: TGTGCCAGCAGTTTATCGCACGGGTTAGGGTCCGGGGAGCTGTTTTTT. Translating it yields CASSLSHGLGSGELFF.

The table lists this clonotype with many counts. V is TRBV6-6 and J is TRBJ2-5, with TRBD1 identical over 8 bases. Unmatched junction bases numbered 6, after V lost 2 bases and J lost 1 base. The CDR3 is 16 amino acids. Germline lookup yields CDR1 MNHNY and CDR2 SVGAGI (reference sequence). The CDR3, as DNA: TGTGCCAGCAGTTACGAGGCAGGGGGCCCCCAAGAGACCCAGTACTTC. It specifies CASSYEAGGPQETQYF.

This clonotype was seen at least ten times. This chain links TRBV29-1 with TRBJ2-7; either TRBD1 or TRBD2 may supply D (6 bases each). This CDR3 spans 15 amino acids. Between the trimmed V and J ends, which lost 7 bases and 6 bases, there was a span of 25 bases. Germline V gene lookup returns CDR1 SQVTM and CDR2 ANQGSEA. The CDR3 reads CSARRGQTGAGEQYF. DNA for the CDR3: TGCAGCGCCCGGAGGGGTCAGACAGGAGCCGGCGAGCAGTACTTC.

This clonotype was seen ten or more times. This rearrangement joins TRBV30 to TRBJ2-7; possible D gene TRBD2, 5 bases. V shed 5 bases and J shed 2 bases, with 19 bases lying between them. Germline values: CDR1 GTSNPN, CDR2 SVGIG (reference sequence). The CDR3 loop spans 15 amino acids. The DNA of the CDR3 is TGTGCCTGGGCCCCCCCGGCGGGTCGAGCCTACGAGCAGTACTTC. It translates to CAWAPPAGRAYEQYF.

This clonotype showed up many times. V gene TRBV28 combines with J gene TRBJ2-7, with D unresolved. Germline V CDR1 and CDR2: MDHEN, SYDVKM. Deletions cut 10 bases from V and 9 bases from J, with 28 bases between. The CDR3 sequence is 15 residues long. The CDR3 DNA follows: TGTGCCATCACAGCAGCATGGGCCACGCCGGGCGGGCAGTACTTC. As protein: CAITAAWATPGGQYF.

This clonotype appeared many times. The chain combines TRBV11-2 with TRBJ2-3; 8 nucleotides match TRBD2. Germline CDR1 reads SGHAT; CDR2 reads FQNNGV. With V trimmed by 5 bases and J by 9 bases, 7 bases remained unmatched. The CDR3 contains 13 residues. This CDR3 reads CASSAPGLETQYF. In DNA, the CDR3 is TGTGCCAGCAGCGCACCGGGACTAGAAACGCAGTATTTT.

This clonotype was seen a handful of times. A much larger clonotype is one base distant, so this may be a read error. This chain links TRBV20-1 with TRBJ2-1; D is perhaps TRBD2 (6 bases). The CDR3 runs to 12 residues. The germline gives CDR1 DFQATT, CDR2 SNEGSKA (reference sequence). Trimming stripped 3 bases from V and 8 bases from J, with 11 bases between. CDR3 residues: CSASLGTDEQFF. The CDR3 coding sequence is TGCAGTGCTAGTTTGGGGACTGATGAGCAGTTCTTC.

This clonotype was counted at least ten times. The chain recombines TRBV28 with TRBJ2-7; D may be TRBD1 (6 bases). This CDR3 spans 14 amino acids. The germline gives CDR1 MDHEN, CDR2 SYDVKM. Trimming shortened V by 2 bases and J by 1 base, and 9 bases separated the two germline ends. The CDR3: CASSLGGESYEQYF. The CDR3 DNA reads TGTGCCAGCAGTTTAGGGGGCGAATCCTACGAGCAGTACTTC.

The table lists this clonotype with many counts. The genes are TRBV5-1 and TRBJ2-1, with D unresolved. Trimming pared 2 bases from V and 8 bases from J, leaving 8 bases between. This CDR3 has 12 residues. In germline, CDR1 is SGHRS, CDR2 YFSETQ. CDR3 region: CASSLTLDEQFF. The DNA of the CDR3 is TGCGCCAGCAGCTTAACATTGGATGAGCAGTTCTTC.

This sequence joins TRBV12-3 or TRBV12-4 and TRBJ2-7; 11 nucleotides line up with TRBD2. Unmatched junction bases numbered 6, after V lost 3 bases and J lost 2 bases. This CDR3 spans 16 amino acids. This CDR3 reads CASSFGSGRETYEQYF. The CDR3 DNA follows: TGTGCCAGCAGTTTCGGTAGCGGGAGGGAGACCTACGAGCAGTACTTC.

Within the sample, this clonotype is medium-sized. The CDR3: CASSSRLAEIRSYEQYF. CDR3 sequence (DNA): TGTGCCAGCAGCTCCCGACTAGCGGAAATTCGATCCTACGAGCAGTACTTC. The chain employs TRBV5-4 and TRBJ2-7, with 9 bases that match TRBD2. V trimming: 3 bases; J trimming: 1 base; junction bases outside the gene matches: 11. The germline gives CDR1 SGHNT, CDR2 YYREEE (reference sequence). The CDR3 has 17 residues.

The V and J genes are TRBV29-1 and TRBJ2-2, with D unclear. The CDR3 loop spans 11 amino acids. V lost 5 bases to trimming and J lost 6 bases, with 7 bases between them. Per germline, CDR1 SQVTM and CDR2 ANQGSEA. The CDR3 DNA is TGCAGCGTTAGTGGATCCGGGGAGCTGTTTTTT. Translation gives CSVSGSGELFF.

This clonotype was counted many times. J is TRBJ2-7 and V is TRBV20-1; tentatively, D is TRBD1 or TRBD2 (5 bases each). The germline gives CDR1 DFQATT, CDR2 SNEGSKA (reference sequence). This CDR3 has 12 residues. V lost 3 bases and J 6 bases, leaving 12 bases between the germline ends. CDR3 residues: CSASVGRSEQYF. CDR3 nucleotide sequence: TGCAGTGCTAGCGTGGGACGCTCCGAGCAGTACTTC.

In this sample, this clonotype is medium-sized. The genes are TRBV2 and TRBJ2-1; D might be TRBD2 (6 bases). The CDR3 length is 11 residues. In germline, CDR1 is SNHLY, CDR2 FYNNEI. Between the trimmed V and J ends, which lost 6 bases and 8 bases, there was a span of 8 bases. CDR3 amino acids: CASRGGDEQFF. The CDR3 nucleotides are TGTGCCAGCAGGGGGGGAGATGAGCAGTTCTTC.

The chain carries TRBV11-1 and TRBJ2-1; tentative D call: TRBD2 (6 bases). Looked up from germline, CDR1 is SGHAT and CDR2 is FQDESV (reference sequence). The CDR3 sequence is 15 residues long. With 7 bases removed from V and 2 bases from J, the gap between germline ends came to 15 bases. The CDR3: CASNRGRGAYNEQFF. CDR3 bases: TGTGCCAGCAACCGAGGGCGGGGCGCCTACAATGAGCAGTTCTTC.

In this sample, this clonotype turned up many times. CDR3 nucleotide sequence: TGCAGCTGGACTAGCGGAGGAGACAATGAGCAGTTCTTC. Translated: CSWTSGGDNEQFF. J is TRBJ2-1 and V is TRBV20-1, with 10 bases fitting TRBD2. From germline, CDR1 is DFQATT and CDR2 SNEGSKA (reference sequence). The CDR3 is 13 residues long.

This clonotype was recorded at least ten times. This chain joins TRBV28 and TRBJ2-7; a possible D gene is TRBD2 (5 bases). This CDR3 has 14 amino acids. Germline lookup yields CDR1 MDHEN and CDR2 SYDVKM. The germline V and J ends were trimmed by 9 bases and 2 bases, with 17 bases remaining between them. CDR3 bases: TGTGCCAGTTTCAGCCCGGACGGGACCTACGAGCAGTACTTC. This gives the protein CASFSPDGTYEQYF.